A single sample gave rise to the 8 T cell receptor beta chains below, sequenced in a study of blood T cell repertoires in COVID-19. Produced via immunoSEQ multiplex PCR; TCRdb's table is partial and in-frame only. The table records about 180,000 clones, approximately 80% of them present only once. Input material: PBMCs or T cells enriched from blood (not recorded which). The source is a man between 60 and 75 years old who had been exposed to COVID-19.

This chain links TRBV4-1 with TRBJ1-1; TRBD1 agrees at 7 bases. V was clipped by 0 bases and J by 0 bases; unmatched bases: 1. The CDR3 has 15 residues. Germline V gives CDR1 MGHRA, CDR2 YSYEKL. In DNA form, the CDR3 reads TGCGCCAGCAGCCAAGAGAGGGGGCTGAACACTGAAGCTTTCTTT. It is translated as CASSQERGLNTEAFF.

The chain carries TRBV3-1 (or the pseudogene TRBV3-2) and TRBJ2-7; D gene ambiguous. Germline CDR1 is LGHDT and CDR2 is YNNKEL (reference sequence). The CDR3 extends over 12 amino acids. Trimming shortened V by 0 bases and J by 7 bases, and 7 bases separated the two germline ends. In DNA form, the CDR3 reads TGTGCCAGCAGCCAAGATGTCCATGAGCAGTACTTC. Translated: CASSQDVHEQYF.

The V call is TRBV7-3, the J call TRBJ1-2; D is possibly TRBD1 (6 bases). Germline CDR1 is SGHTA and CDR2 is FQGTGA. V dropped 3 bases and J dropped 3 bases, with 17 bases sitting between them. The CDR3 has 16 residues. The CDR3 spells CASSFGTLSRHYGYTF. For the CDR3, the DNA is TGTGCCAGCAGCTTCGGGACACTCTCTCGACACTATGGCTACACCTTC.

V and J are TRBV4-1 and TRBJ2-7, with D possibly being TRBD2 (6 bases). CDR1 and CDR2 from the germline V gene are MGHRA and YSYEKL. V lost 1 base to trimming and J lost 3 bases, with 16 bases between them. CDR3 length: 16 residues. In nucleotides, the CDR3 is TGCGCCAGCAGCCAAGGAACCGGGACTCCCAGCTACGAGCAGTACTTC. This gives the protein CASSQGTGTPSYEQYF.

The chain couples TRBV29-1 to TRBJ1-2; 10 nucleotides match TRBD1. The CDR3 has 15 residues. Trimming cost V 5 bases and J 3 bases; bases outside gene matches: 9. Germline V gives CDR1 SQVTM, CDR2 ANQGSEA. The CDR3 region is CSVLLRDRGYYGYTF. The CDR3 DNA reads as TGCAGCGTTCTTTTACGGGACAGGGGATACTATGGCTACACCTTC.

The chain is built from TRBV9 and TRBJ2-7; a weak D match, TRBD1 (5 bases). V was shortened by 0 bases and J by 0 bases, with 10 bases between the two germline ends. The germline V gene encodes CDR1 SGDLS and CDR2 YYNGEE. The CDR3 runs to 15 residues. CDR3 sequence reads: CASSVEPQGSYEQYF. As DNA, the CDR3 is TGTGCCAGCAGCGTAGAACCCCAGGGCTCCTACGAGCAGTACTTC.

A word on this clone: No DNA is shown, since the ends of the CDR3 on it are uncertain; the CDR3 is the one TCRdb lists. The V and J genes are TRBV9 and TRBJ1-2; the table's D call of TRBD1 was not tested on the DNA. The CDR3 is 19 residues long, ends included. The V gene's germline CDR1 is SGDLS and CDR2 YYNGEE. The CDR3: CASSVGLRDRGLFGDGYTF.

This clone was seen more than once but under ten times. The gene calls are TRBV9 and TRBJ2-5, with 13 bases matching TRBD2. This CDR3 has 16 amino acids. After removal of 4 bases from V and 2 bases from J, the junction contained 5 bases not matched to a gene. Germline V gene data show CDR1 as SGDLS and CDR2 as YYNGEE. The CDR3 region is CASSKPGLAGQETQYF. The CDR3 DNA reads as TGTGCCAGCAGCAAGCCGGGACTAGCGGGACAAGAGACCCAGTACTTC.